What follows describes a single T cell receptor beta chain. The target antigen is unknown. This entry is derived from a study of shared clonotypes between healthy human individuals. Across the study: CD4 naive and CD4 memory each took three plates per donor, while CD8 naive took two and CD8 memory one. Findings of the study overall: The four-donor shared clonotypes exceeded non-shared clonotypes in generation probability, with non-shared ones scoring lower.

Profiling relied on immunoSEQ multiplex PCR, and the TCRdb table lists in-frame clones only, not all of them. This table has millions of clones, roughly 96% appearing once. This TCR came from a young man in good health. The specimen was naive CD4+ T cells sorted from blood. The subset is: CD45RA+ positively selected.

CDR3 DNA: TGTGCCATCAGTGGGGTAGACAGGGTTGAAGCTTTCTTT. Its translation is CAISGVDRVEAFF. V gene TRBV10-3 combines with J gene TRBJ1-1; 7 positions agree with TRBD1. Germline lookup yields CDR1 ENHRY and CDR2 SYGVKD. The CDR3 runs to 13 residues. Germline trimming cut 4 bases from V and 7 bases from J; bases unmatched to any gene: 6.